What follows are 12 T cell receptor beta chains derived from one specimen sequenced in a study of identical twins. TCRdb itself ran the 5' RACE reads through MiXCR, one entry per CDR3 protein. In the table there are about 690,000 distinct CDR3 sequences, roughly 6% of which are singletons. Sequences were obtained from naive T cells sorted from blood. The receptor set was obtained from a man between 18 and 29 years old in good health.

In this sample, this clonotype turned up a few times. J is TRBJ2-3 and V is TRBV3-1; D possibly corresponds to TRBD2 (6 bases). Germline values: CDR1 LGHDT, CDR2 YNNKEL (reference sequence). The CDR3 has 14 residues. Trimming pared 4 bases from V and 2 bases from J, leaving 10 bases between. Here the CDR3 reads CASSREVDTDTQYF. CDR3 nucleotide sequence: TGTGCCAGCAGCCGGGAGGTCGACACAGATACGCAGTATTTT.

This clonotype was seen many times. The gene calls are TRBV6-5 and TRBJ2-1; D is tentatively TRBD1 or TRBD2 (5 bases each). The germline gives CDR1 MNHEY, CDR2 SVGAGI. V lost 0 bases to trimming and J lost 10 bases, with 10 bases between them. The CDR3 covers 13 residues. DNA of the CDR3: TGTGCCAGCAGTTACTCGTTGGGGGAGGAGCAGTTCTTC. Translation: CASSYSLGEEQFF.

The chain employs TRBV18 and TRBJ2-2; D gene ambiguous. CDR1 and CDR2 from the germline V gene are KGHSH and LQKENI. Trimming stripped 4 bases from V and 6 bases from J, with 12 bases between. The CDR3 has 14 amino acids. The chain's CDR3 is CASSRQPSSGELFF. DNA of the CDR3: TGTGCCAGCTCACGTCAACCGAGTTCCGGGGAGCTGTTTTTT.

This clonotype was seen ten or more times. This chain connects TRBV10-3 to TRBJ2-7, with D perhaps matching TRBD1 or TRBD2 (5 bases each). CDR1 and CDR2 (germline): ENHRY, SYGVKD. V was shortened by 2 bases and J by 2 bases, with 10 bases between the two germline ends. The CDR3 extends over 14 amino acids. The CDR3 DNA is TGTGCCATCAGTGAGGTCATGGGGGCCTACGAGCAGTACGTC. Translating it yields CAISEVMGAYEQYV.

V gene TRBV7-8 combines with J gene TRBJ2-7; D is perhaps TRBD2 (6 bases). Trimming cost V 5 bases and J 6 bases, with 17 bases left between them. CDR1 is SGHVS and CDR2 is FQNEAQ in the germline V gene. There are 14 residues in the CDR3. This chain's CDR3 is CASSARRLVFEQYF. CDR3 in DNA: TGTGCCAGCAGCGCTCGTAGACTAGTATTCGAGCAGTACTTC.

This clonotype was found a few times. The chain recombines TRBV29-1 with TRBJ2-7, with D unclear. The CDR3 contains 13 residues. Germline V CDR1 and CDR2: SQVTM, ANQGSEA. The germline V and J ends were trimmed by 3 bases and 2 bases, with 11 bases remaining between them. The CDR3 is CSVDGNSPYEQYF. The CDR3 DNA reads as TGCAGCGTTGATGGGAACAGCCCCTACGAGCAGTACTTC.

The chain recombines TRBV7-7 with TRBJ2-6; 7 bases match TRBD1. This CDR3 contains 17 residues. Trimming removed 5 bases from V and 2 bases from J; junction bases left unmatched: 9. CDR1 is SSHAT and CDR2 is FNYEAQ in the germline V gene (reference sequence). The DNA for the CDR3 is TGTGCCAGCAGCCCTAAAATCACAGGGGCTGGGGCCAACGTCCTGACTTTC. This gives the protein CASSPKITGAGANVLTF.

The table lists this clonotype with a few counts. The chain combines TRBV30 with TRBJ2-1, with D unresolved. Germline loops: CDR1 GTSNPN, CDR2 SVGIG (reference sequence). V lost 1 base to trimming and J lost 8 bases, with 6 bases between them. This CDR3 has 11 residues. The CDR3 region has the DNA TGTGCCTGGAGTGGTATCGATGAGCAGTTCTTC. The encoded protein is CAWSGIDEQFF.

In this sample, this clonotype turned up a few times. The gene calls are TRBV20-1 and TRBJ2-1; no clear D. The CDR3 totals 15 residues. V was shortened by 1 base and J by 6 bases, with 16 bases between the two germline ends. Germline CDR1 reads DFQATT; CDR2 reads SNEGSKA (reference sequence). The CDR3 spells CSARAMRPGLNEQFF. CDR3 nucleotides: TGCAGTGCTAGAGCTATGCGGCCGGGCCTCAATGAGCAGTTCTTC.

This clonotype showed up many times. CDR3 sequence reads: CASSESSANEQYV. As DNA, the CDR3 is TGCGCCAGCAGTGAGTCCTCCGCCAACGAGCAGTACGTC. This chain uses TRBV10-1 with TRBJ2-7, with D unresolved. CDR3 length: 13 amino acids. Germline CDR1 reads WNHNN; CDR2 reads SYGVQD (reference sequence). V dropped 0 bases and J dropped 5 bases, with 8 bases sitting between them.

This clonotype was counted between two and nine times. This rearrangement joins TRBV7-2 to TRBJ2-7; 8 positions match TRBD2. The CDR3 extends over 16 amino acids. With 1 base clipped from V and 1 base from J, the junction kept 6 bases outside the gene matches. The germline CDR1 and CDR2 sequences are SGHTA and FQGNSA. CDR3 amino acids: CASSLDGLAGSYEQYF. The CDR3 DNA sequence: TGTGCCAGCAGCTTAGATGGGTTAGCGGGATCCTACGAGCAGTACTTC.

This clonotype has just a few counts. The chain uses TRBV30 and TRBJ1-5; D remains ambiguous. Germline-derived CDR1 and CDR2 are GTSNPN and SVGIG (reference sequence). The V end was cut by 2 bases, the J end by 0 bases, with 14 bases between. This CDR3 comprises 16 residues. CDR3 bases: TGTGCCTGGAGTCCCGGCGGGATTATTAGCAATCAGCCCCAGCATTTT. It yields the protein CAWSPGGIISNQPQHF. Together with reference TRBV30 and TRBJ1-5, the CDR3 gives the full variable domain: SQTIHQWPATLVQPVGSPLSLECTVEGTSNPNLYWYRQAAGRGLQLLFYSVGIGQISSEVPQNLSASRPQDRQFILSSKKLLLSDSGFYLCAWSPGGIISNQPQHFGDGTRLSIL.